The 12 T cell receptor beta chains below come from one sample, sequenced in a study of cytomegalovirus exposure and HLA in healthy donors (dated by TCRdb to between 2016 and 2019). Library method: the immunoSEQ multiplex PCR assay. TCRdb carries this immuneACCESS record with in-frame sequences only. Its versions omit some clonotypes, under half of them owing to an unresolved V gene in the studies checked, with the rest unexplained. The sample contains about 140,000 clones, 88% of them found a single time. The top ten clones comprise approximately 7.5% of the sample. Sequencing used PBMCs. The source is a woman aged 18-29 years in good health and CMV-seropositive.

The rearrangement links TRBV25-1 to TRBJ1-1; D perhaps matches TRBD1 (6 bases). V was cut by 0 bases and J by 8 bases, with 10 bases left in between. CDR3 length equals 13 residues. The V gene's germline CDR1 is MGHDK and CDR2 SYGVNS. The CDR3 DNA is TGTGCCAGCAGTGAATATAGGGGGACAGAAGCTTTCTTT. Amino acid sequence: CASSEYRGTEAFF.

The chain links TRBV6-5 to TRBJ1-1; D is perhaps TRBD1 (5 bases). The germline V gene encodes CDR1 MNHEY and CDR2 SVGAGI. This CDR3 has 15 residues. V lost 5 bases to trimming and J lost 0 bases, with 13 bases between them. The CDR3 sequence: CASSKDIGLNTEAFF. As DNA, the CDR3 is TGTGCCAGCAGTAAGGACATTGGCCTGAACACTGAAGCTTTCTTT.

The V gene is TRBV2, the J gene TRBJ1-5, with D hard to call. The CDR3 totals 13 residues. V was pared by 8 bases and J by 1 base, with 9 bases between. Germline CDR1 and CDR2: SNHLY and FYNNEI. DNA for the CDR3: TGTGCCAGCCGTGGGGAGAGCAATCAGCCCCAGCATTTT. Translating it yields CASRGESNQPQHF.

The table lists this clone with a count of one. The rearrangement links TRBV18 to TRBJ1-5; TRBD1 matches 8 bases. This CDR3 contains 15 residues. Germline assignment: CDR1 KGHSH and CDR2 LQKENI. The junction had 5 bases not matched to a gene; V was cut back by 5 bases and J by 2 bases. As DNA, the CDR3 is TGTGCCAGCTCAGTACAGGGGGGTGGCAATCAGCCCCAGCATTTT. Encoded protein: CASSVQGGGNQPQHF.

This rearrangement joins TRBV7-6 to TRBJ1-1; maybe TRBD1 (5 bases). CDR3 length: 14 amino acids. Trimming took off 1 base at V and 4 bases at J, with 10 bases between the two ends. Germline loops: CDR1 SGHVS, CDR2 FNYEAQ. CDR3 sequence (DNA): TGTGCCAGCAGCTTAGAATTTGGGGCCACTGAAGCTTTCTTT. As protein: CASSLEFGATEAFF. The complete variable domain, with remaining parts taken from reference TRBV7-6 and TRBJ1-1, reads GAGVSQSPRYKVTKRGQDVALRCDPISGHVSLYWYRQALGQGPEFLTYFNYEAQQDKSGLPNDRFSAERPEGSISTLTIQRTEQRDSAMYRCASSLEFGATEAFFGQGTRLTVV.

The chain is built from TRBV6-6 and TRBJ2-2, with D hard to call. The germline V and J ends were trimmed by 2 bases and 4 bases, with 5 bases remaining between them. The CDR3 loop spans 13 amino acids. Germline loops: CDR1 MNHNY, CDR2 SVGAGI (reference sequence). The chain's CDR3 is CASSYHSTGELFF. The CDR3 DNA sequence: TGTGCCAGCAGTTACCACAGCACCGGGGAGCTGTTTTTT.

The V call is TRBV9, the J call TRBJ1-2; tentative D call: TRBD1 (5 bases). CDR3 length: 12 amino acids. The V end was cut by 7 bases, the J end by 0 bases, with 7 bases between. CDR1 and CDR2 (germline): SGDLS, YYNGEE. CDR3 in DNA: TGTGCCAGCTACAGGACTAACTATGGCTACACCTTC. Translating it yields CASYRTNYGYTF.

This clone was seen a single time. The chain combines TRBV5-1 with TRBJ2-1; tentative D call: TRBD2 (7 bases). Trimming pared 0 bases from V and 7 bases from J, leaving 17 bases between. This CDR3 comprises 16 residues. The germline CDR1 and CDR2 sequences are SGHRS and YFSETQ. CDR3 sequence reads: CASSLAVGGRWNEQFF. CDR3 DNA sequence: TGCGCCAGCAGCTTGGCCGTCGGGGGGCGCTGGAATGAGCAGTTCTTC.

This clone was seen once. The chain has TRBV28 and TRBJ2-7; tentative D call: TRBD2 (5 bases). CDR1 is MDHEN and CDR2 is SYDVKM in the germline V gene. The CDR3 has 14 residues. Trimming removed 5 bases at V and 2 bases at J, with 13 bases between. Written as DNA, the CDR3 is TGTGCCAGCAGTCCCCCCCGGACTCCCTACGAGCAGTACTTC. Its protein product is CASSPPRTPYEQYF.

V gene TRBV28 combines with J gene TRBJ1-1; D may be TRBD1 (5 bases). Germline values: CDR1 MDHEN, CDR2 SYDVKM. The CDR3 is 13 residues long. The V end lost 5 bases, the J end lost 5 bases, and 12 bases lay between the germline ends. CDR3 DNA sequence: TGTGCCAGCAGTCTAACACGGGGGACTGAAGCTTTCTTT. Amino acid sequence: CASSLTRGTEAFF.

The V call is TRBV7-2, the J call TRBJ1-2, with TRBD1 as a possible D gene (5 bases). V dropped 2 bases and J dropped 4 bases, with 11 bases sitting between them. The CDR3 is made up of 14 amino acids. Germline CDR1 SGHTA, CDR2 FQGNSA. CDR3 residues: CASSLQGFLYGYTF. The DNA for the CDR3 is TGTGCCAGCAGCTTACAGGGCTTCCTCTATGGCTACACCTTC. Supplemented by reference TRBV7-2 and TRBJ1-2, the full variable domain reads GAGVSQSPSNKVTEKGKDVELRCDPISGHTALYWYRQSLGQGLEFLIYFQGNSAPDKSGLPSDRFSAERTGGSVSTLTIQRTQQEDSAVYLCASSLQGFLYGYTFGSGTRLTVV.

The V call is TRBV5-6, the J call TRBJ2-6; weak D call: TRBD2 (5 bases). The V gene's germline CDR1 is SGHDT and CDR2 YYEEEE. The CDR3 has 14 residues. V was shortened by 5 bases and J by 1 base, with 7 bases between the two germline ends. The CDR3 protein is CASRGGSGANVLTF. Written as DNA, the CDR3 is TGTGCCAGCAGGGGCGGGTCTGGGGCCAACGTCCTGACTTTC.